The 8 T cell receptor beta chains below come from one sample, sequenced in a study of T-cell memory formation after mild COVID-19. One entry per CDR3 protein, called by TCRdb with MiXCR from the 5' RACE reads. The sample lists a few hundred thousand distinct CDR3 sequences; approximately 19% were seen once. The sequenced material came from PBMCs or a T cell subset sorted from them (not recorded which). The receptors derive from a man younger than 35 who had mild COVID-19 (a few samples of this study predate the infection). Cell type and time point are not known.

The chain combines TRBV4-2 with TRBJ2-3; TRBD2 matches at 8 bases. V was pared by 1 base and J by 1 base, with 10 bases of the junction left unmatched. This CDR3 is 18 amino acids long. Germline CDR1 and CDR2: LGHNA and YNFKEQ. The CDR3 DNA follows: TGTGCCAGCAGCCAAGTATTCGGGGGGGGGCCTGGCACAGATACGCAGTATTTT. It encodes CASSQVFGGGPGTDTQYF.

The rearrangement joins TRBV7-8 to TRBJ1-1, with D perhaps matching TRBD1 (5 bases). This CDR3 spans 15 amino acids. V was shortened by 8 bases and J by 0 bases, with 16 bases between the two germline ends. Germline loops: CDR1 SGHVS, CDR2 FQNEAQ. The DNA of the CDR3 is TGTGCCAGCGGAGGGGAGTCGGTCATGAACACTGAAGCTTTCTTT. This sequence encodes CASGGESVMNTEAFF.

This clonotype has ten or more counts. The V and J genes are TRBV9 and TRBJ1-1; 9 bases map to TRBD1. CDR1 is SGDLS, CDR2 YYNGEE, per germline. J lost 8 bases, V lost 3 bases, and 11 bases had no gene match. The length of the CDR3 is 15 residues. This CDR3 reads CASSEPPGTGSEAFF. The CDR3 DNA reads as TGTGCCAGCAGCGAACCCCCCGGGACAGGGTCGGAAGCTTTCTTT.

J is TRBJ2-7 and V is TRBV25-1; D ambiguous. Germline-derived CDR1 and CDR2 are MGHDK and SYGVNS. V lost 0 bases and J 6 bases, leaving 3 bases between the germline ends. CDR3 length equals 11 residues. Written as DNA, the CDR3 is TGTGCCAGCAGTGAATACCTCGAGCAGTACTTC. Its protein product is CASSEYLEQYF.

This clonotype turned up a few times. The chain has TRBV7-2 and TRBJ1-2; 8 bases match TRBD1. This CDR3 contains 15 residues. Germline trimming cut 1 base from V and 3 bases from J; bases unmatched to any gene: 4. Per the germline V gene, CDR1 is SGHTA and CDR2 is FQGNSA. The CDR3 region is CASSLGGQGYYGYTF. The CDR3 coding sequence is TGTGCCAGCAGCTTAGGCGGACAGGGCTACTATGGCTACACCTTC.

The J gene is TRBJ2-3, the V gene TRBV5-1, with D hard to call. The V gene lost 2 bases and the J gene lost 8 bases, with 9 bases spanning the gap. The germline gives CDR1 SGHRS, CDR2 YFSETQ. The CDR3 loop spans 12 amino acids. CDR3: CASSFTPGTQYF. In nucleotides, the CDR3 is TGCGCCAGCAGCTTCACTCCCGGTACGCAGTATTTT.

The chain links TRBV4-3 to TRBJ2-1; 9 bases line up with TRBD2. V gave up 3 bases and J gave up 6 bases; unmatched junction bases: 6. The germline V gene encodes CDR1 LGHNA and CDR2 YSLEER. The CDR3 runs 15 residues. The CDR3 sequence is CASSQREGGRNEQFF. DNA for the CDR3: TGCGCCAGCAGCCAGCGGGAGGGGGGGCGCAATGAGCAGTTCTTC.

The gene calls are TRBV18 and TRBJ2-5; TRBD1 agrees at 8 bases. This CDR3 spans 14 amino acids. Germline V CDR1 and CDR2: KGHSH, LQKENI. Trimming at V came to 0 bases and at J to 3 bases, leaving 0 bases not matched to a gene. The CDR3 DNA sequence: TGTGCCAGCTCACCACCGGACAGGGAAGAGACCCAGTACTTC. Amino acids: CASSPPDREETQYF. The full variable domain, in which reference TRBV18 and TRBJ2-5 provide the parts outside the CDR3, is NAGVMQNPRHLVRRRGQEARLRCSPMKGHSHVYWYRQLPEEGLKFMVYLQKENIIDESGMPKERFSAEFPKEGPSILRIQQVVRGDSAAYFCASSPPDREETQYFGPGTRLLVL.